Listed here are 30 T cell receptor beta chains from one sample, sequenced in a study of cytomegalovirus exposure and HLA in healthy donors. This PCR relied on a set of 60 Vbeta primers and 13 Jbeta primers. Libraries were prepared by immunoSEQ multiplex PCR; TCRdb keeps only in-frame clonotypes and omits some of them. This table has about 130,000 clones, over 60% appearing once. Material for sequencing was PBMCs. These TCRs come from a human donor in good health.

The chain joins TRBV30 to TRBJ2-1, with 8 nucleotides matching TRBD2. Trimming at V came to 8 bases and at J to 15 bases, leaving 15 bases not matched to a gene. This CDR3 is 12 amino acids long. Germline assignment: CDR1 GTSNPN and CDR2 SVGIG (reference sequence). CDR3 residues: CARSSGPEFRFF. CDR3 sequence (DNA): TGTGCCCGGTCTAGCGGGCCGGAGTTTCGGTTCTTC.

V is TRBV27 and J is TRBJ1-5; 9 bases map to TRBD1. The CDR3 is 17 residues long. V was pared by 6 bases and J by 0 bases, with 9 bases of the junction left unmatched. The germline V gene has CDR1 MNHEY and CDR2 SMNVEV (reference sequence). This CDR3 is CASRPGQGHFSNQPQHF. The CDR3 bases are TGTGCCAGCAGACCGGGACAGGGACATTTTAGCAATCAGCCCCAGCATTTT.

The chain has TRBV6-4 and TRBJ1-2; TRBD1 is a possible D gene (6 bases). Germline CDR1 MRHNA, CDR2 SNTAGT. Between the trimmed V and J ends, which lost 2 bases and 5 bases, there was a span of 6 bases. CDR3 length: 12 residues. The CDR3: CASSDRGYGYTF. In nucleotides, the CDR3 is TGTGCCAGCAGTGACAGGGGGTATGGCTACACCTTC.

V and J are TRBV4-2 and TRBJ1-2, with D hard to call. The CDR3 sequence is 15 residues long. V lost 0 bases and J lost 4, with 12 bases in between. Germline values: CDR1 LGHNA, CDR2 YNFKEQ. CDR3 nucleotides: TGTGCCAGCAGCCAAGATTTCACTGTTGCCTATGGCTACACCTTC. Translation: CASSQDFTVAYGYTF.

The chain recombines TRBV5-4 with TRBJ2-3; 16 bases map to TRBD2. After removal of 3 bases from V and 5 bases from J, the junction contained 6 bases not matched to a gene. CDR3 length: 17 residues. Germline CDR1 is SGHNT and CDR2 is YYREEE (reference sequence). CDR3 coding DNA: TGTGCCAGCAGCTGGGGACTAGCGGGAGGGCCGGGAGATACGCAGTATTTT. Encoded protein: CASSWGLAGGPGDTQYF.

This clone came up a few times. The J gene is TRBJ1-2, the V gene TRBV9; D is perhaps TRBD1 (5 bases). Germline lookup yields CDR1 SGDLS and CDR2 YYNGEE. V was trimmed by 1 base and J by 4 bases, leaving 14 bases between them. The CDR3 totals 15 residues. CDR3 in DNA: TGTGCCAGCAGCGTACGACCTCAGGGCGTCTATGGCTACACCTTC. Amino acid sequence: CASSVRPQGVYGYTF.

This chain connects TRBV28 to TRBJ2-7, with D maybe TRBD1 (7 bases). CDR1 and CDR2 (germline): MDHEN, SYDVKM. Trimming pared 8 bases from V and 5 bases from J, leaving 10 bases between. The CDR3 extends over 11 amino acids. The CDR3: CASQGGHEQYF. The CDR3 nucleotides are TGTGCCAGCCAGGGGGGCCACGAGCAGTACTTC.

This rearrangement joins TRBV7-8 to TRBJ2-3, with 11 positions matching TRBD2. The germline V gene has CDR1 SGHVS and CDR2 FQNEAQ. V lost 2 bases to trimming and J lost 6 bases; unmatched junction nucleotides: 4. The CDR3 runs 15 residues. This CDR3 reads CASSLLAGGLDTQYF. DNA for the CDR3: TGTGCCAGCAGCTTACTAGCGGGGGGTTTGGATACGCAGTATTTT.

The chain couples TRBV29-1 to TRBJ1-1, with 10 bases aligning to TRBD1. The CDR3 has 13 amino acids. V shed 7 bases, J shed 6 bases, and the junction held 8 bases outside the gene matches. Germline CDR1 is SQVTM and CDR2 is ANQGSEA. The CDR3 bases are TGCAGCGCCTACGACAGGGGGCGGGCTGAAGCTTTCTTT. Translated, it gives CSAYDRGRAEAFF.

This clone was detected only a few times. The V and J genes are TRBV28 and TRBJ1-4; TRBD1 matches 7 bases. The junction had 6 bases not matched to a gene; V was cut back by 5 bases and J by 6 bases. The CDR3 is 14 residues long. Germline V lookup: CDR1 MDHEN, CDR2 SYDVKM. The chain's CDR3 is CASSPIGTDEKLFF. CDR3 in DNA: TGTGCCAGCAGTCCAATCGGGACAGATGAAAAACTGTTTTTT.

This clone occurred a few times. This sequence joins TRBV5-5 and TRBJ1-2; D perhaps matches TRBD1 (6 bases). CDR3 length: 14 amino acids. Germline CDR1 and CDR2: SGHKS and YYEKEE (reference sequence). V shed 1 base and J shed 2 bases, with 9 bases lying between them. CDR3 in DNA: TGTGCCAGCAGCTTGTCAGGGGTGAACTATGGCTACACCTTC. Translated, it gives CASSLSGVNYGYTF.

This clone was found a few times. The chain links TRBV5-4 to TRBJ2-1, with 11 bases lining up with TRBD2. The CDR3 spans 16 residues. V shed 1 base and J 4 bases; nucleotides not matched to a gene: 4. CDR1 SGHNT and CDR2 YYREEE come from the germline V gene (reference sequence). The DNA for the CDR3 is TGTGCCAGCAGCTTGATAGGACTAGCGGGTTACAATGAGCAGTTCTTC. Its protein product is CASSLIGLAGYNEQFF.

CDR3 residues: CASSIGQGYGYTF. DNA of the CDR3: TGCGCCAGCAGCATAGGACAGGGATATGGCTACACCTTC. The chain joins TRBV5-1 to TRBJ1-2; 8 bases fit TRBD1. Germline V gene data show CDR1 as SGHRS and CDR2 as YFSETQ. The V and J ends lost 4 bases and 5 bases, in that order; junction bases with no gene match: 4. The CDR3 contains 13 residues.

This chain joins TRBV28 and TRBJ2-3; 11 nucleotides match TRBD2. The length of the CDR3 is 20 residues. The germline gives CDR1 MDHEN, CDR2 SYDVKM. The V gene end was trimmed by 8 bases and the J gene end by 0 bases; junction bases not matched to a gene: 19. The CDR3 coding sequence is TGTGCCAGCGCAAGACAGGGGATGGTAGCGGGAGGGCCTAGCACAGATACGCAGTATTTT. Translating it yields CASARQGMVAGGPSTDTQYF.

V usage is TRBV6-5 and J usage is TRBJ1-1; a possible D gene is TRBD1 (5 bases). CDR1 is MNHEY and CDR2 is SVGAGI in the germline V gene. The CDR3 is 14 residues long. V was shortened by 6 bases and J by 8 bases, with 19 bases between the two germline ends. The CDR3 DNA is TGTGCCAGCAGGGACCCCGGGGGAAAGTGGGAAGCTTTCTTT. Translating it yields CASRDPGGKWEAFF.

The rearrangement uses TRBV9 and TRBJ1-4; 9 nucleotides align to TRBD1. With V trimmed by 1 base and J by 3 bases, 7 bases remained unmatched. CDR3 length equals 17 residues. Germline V CDR1 and CDR2: SGDLS, YYNGEE. Here the CDR3 reads CASSVTAGDRANEKLFF. The CDR3 DNA sequence: TGTGCCAGCAGCGTAACAGCAGGGGACAGGGCTAATGAAAAACTGTTTTTT.

This chain uses TRBV18 with TRBJ2-3, with 8 positions matching TRBD2. Germline-derived CDR1 and CDR2 are KGHSH and LQKENI. The CDR3 has 15 residues. The V segment lost 4 bases and the J segment 1 base; nucleotides outside the gene matches: 4. Here the CDR3 DNA reads TGTGCCAGCTCACGCGGGAGGAGTGGCACAGATACGCAGTATTTT. This translates into CASSRGRSGTDTQYF.

This clone was picked up a small number of times. V gene TRBV27 combines with J gene TRBJ2-7; 8 bases align to TRBD1. The CDR3 is made up of 16 amino acids. Germline CDR1 reads MNHEY; CDR2 reads SMNVEV (reference sequence). The ends lost 3 bases at V and 2 bases at J; junction bases unmatched: 9. This chain's CDR3 is CASSLNTGTGPYEQYF. The CDR3, as DNA: TGTGCCAGCAGTTTGAACACCGGGACAGGACCCTACGAGCAGTACTTC.

The V call is TRBV7-2, the J call TRBJ2-1; a possible D gene is TRBD2 (6 bases). The CDR3 contains 13 residues. The germline gives CDR1 SGHTA, CDR2 FQGNSA. V lost 1 base to trimming and J lost 7 bases, with 8 bases between them. DNA of the CDR3: TGTGCCAGCAGCTTAGTTGGGGGGAATGAGCAGTTCTTC. This codes for CASSLVGGNEQFF.

This chain connects TRBV19 to TRBJ2-7, with TRBD2 as a possible D gene (7 bases). Trimming stripped 5 bases from V and 3 bases from J, with 14 bases between. From germline, CDR1 is LNHDA and CDR2 SQIVND (reference sequence). This CDR3 is built from 14 residues. CDR3: CASSPRGGGYEQYF. CDR3 DNA: TGTGCCAGTAGTCCCCGGGGAGGGGGCTACGAGCAGTACTTC.

V and J are TRBV4-2 and TRBJ1-1; a weak D match, TRBD1 (5 bases). V was trimmed by 1 base and J by 0 bases, leaving 12 bases between them. Germline-derived CDR1 and CDR2 are LGHNA and YNFKEQ. The CDR3 loop spans 16 amino acids. This CDR3 reads CASSQVRGGLNTEAFF. The CDR3 DNA reads TGTGCCAGCAGCCAAGTCCGGGGGGGACTGAACACTGAAGCTTTCTTT.

The chain has TRBV25-1 and TRBJ1-4; D uncertain. V lost 1 base, J lost 3 bases, and 12 bases lay in between. Germline values: CDR1 MGHDK, CDR2 SYGVNS. The CDR3 covers 16 residues. The CDR3: CASSELTGFANEKLFF. DNA of the CDR3: TGTGCCAGCAGTGAATTAACCGGTTTCGCTAATGAAAAACTGTTTTTT.

The chain combines TRBV29-1 with TRBJ2-3; TRBD2 aligns across 10 bases. J gave up 3 bases and V 0 bases, and 6 bases lay outside the gene matches. CDR3 length: 16 residues. Germline CDR1 and CDR2: SQVTM and ANQGSEA. Here the CDR3 reads CSVEDTAGGVTDTQYF. CDR3 nucleotides: TGCAGCGTTGAAGATACAGCGGGAGGGGTGACAGATACGCAGTATTTT.

This clone was detected only a few times. J is TRBJ2-7 and V is TRBV19; D may be TRBD1 (5 bases). Germline V gene lookup returns CDR1 LNHDA and CDR2 SQIVND (reference sequence). The CDR3 is made up of 13 amino acids. V lost 6 bases, J lost 1 base, and 10 bases lay in between. The CDR3 DNA reads as TGTGCCAGTAGCCGGCAGGGATCCTACGAGCAGTACTTC. The encoded protein is CASSRQGSYEQYF.

J is TRBJ1-5 and V is TRBV27; D is possibly TRBD1 (5 bases). Germline V gene sequence: CDR1 MNHEY, CDR2 SMNVEV (reference sequence). The length of the CDR3 is 15 residues. V was cut by 6 bases and J by 2 bases, with 14 bases left in between. For the CDR3, the DNA is TGTGCCAGCAGGAGGGGTTCGGGAGGCAATCAGCCCCAGCATTTT. Its translation is CASRRGSGGNQPQHF.

The chain recombines TRBV2 with TRBJ1-3; the D is unclear. There are 14 residues in the CDR3. V lost 0 bases and J lost 0, with 3 bases in between. CDR1 and CDR2 (germline): SNHLY, FYNNEI. The DNA for the CDR3 is TGTGCCAGCAGTGAAGCCCTCTCTGGAAACACCATATATTTT. It is translated as CASSEALSGNTIYF.

The chain links TRBV5-4 to TRBJ1-2, with 8 positions matching TRBD1. Germline CDR1 is SGHNT and CDR2 is YYREEE (reference sequence). V shed 4 bases and J 4 bases; nucleotides not matched to a gene: 0. The CDR3 is made up of 12 amino acids. The CDR3 bases are TGTGCCAGCAGCGACAGGGGCTATGGCTACACCTTC. Its protein product is CASSDRGYGYTF.

The rearrangement links TRBV28 to TRBJ1-5; 7 bases map to TRBD1. The CDR3 is 15 residues long. Looked up from germline, CDR1 is MDHEN and CDR2 is SYDVKM. V was pared by 4 bases and J by 6 bases, with 9 bases of the junction left unmatched. The CDR3 bases are TGTGCCAGCAGTTCCCACCAGGGGGTAGGTCAGCCCCAGCATTTT. It is translated as CASSSHQGVGQPQHF.

The V and J genes are TRBV5-1 and TRBJ2-1; possible D gene TRBD2, 6 bases. The V gene lost 5 bases and the J gene lost 0 bases, with 15 bases spanning the gap. Germline V gene data show CDR1 as SGHRS and CDR2 as YFSETQ. The CDR3 spans 16 residues. The CDR3 protein is CASSKSGTGSYNEQFF. The DNA for the CDR3 is TGCGCCAGCAGTAAATCTGGGACTGGCTCCTACAATGAGCAGTTCTTC.

This clone has only a few counts. CDR3 nucleotides: TGTGCCATCAGTCTACTCGGACAGTTTAGCACAGATACGCAGTATTTT. As protein: CAISLLGQFSTDTQYF. The rearrangement uses TRBV10-3 and TRBJ2-3; the D gene is possibly TRBD1 (6 bases). The CDR3 runs to 16 residues. Germline assignment: CDR1 ENHRY and CDR2 SYGVKD. Deletions cut 5 bases from V and 0 bases from J, with 15 bases between.